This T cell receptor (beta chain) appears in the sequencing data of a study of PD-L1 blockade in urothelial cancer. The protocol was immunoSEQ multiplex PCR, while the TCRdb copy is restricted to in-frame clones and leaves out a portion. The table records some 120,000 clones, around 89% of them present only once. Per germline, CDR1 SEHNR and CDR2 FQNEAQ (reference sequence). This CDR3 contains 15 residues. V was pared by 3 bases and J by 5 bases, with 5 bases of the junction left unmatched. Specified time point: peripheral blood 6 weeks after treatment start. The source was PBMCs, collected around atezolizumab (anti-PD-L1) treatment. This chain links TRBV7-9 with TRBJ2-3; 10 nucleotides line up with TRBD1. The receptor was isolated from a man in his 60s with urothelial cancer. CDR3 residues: CASSFPDRGGDTQYF. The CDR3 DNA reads TGTGCCAGCAGCTTTCCGGACAGGGGGGGAGATACGCAGTATTTT. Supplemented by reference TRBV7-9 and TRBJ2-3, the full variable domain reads DTGVSQNPRHKITKRGQNVTFRCDPISEHNRLYWYRQTLGQGPEFLTYFQNEAQLEKSRLLSDRFSAERPKGSFSTLEIQRTEQGDSAMYLCASSFPDRGGDTQYFGPGTRLTVL.